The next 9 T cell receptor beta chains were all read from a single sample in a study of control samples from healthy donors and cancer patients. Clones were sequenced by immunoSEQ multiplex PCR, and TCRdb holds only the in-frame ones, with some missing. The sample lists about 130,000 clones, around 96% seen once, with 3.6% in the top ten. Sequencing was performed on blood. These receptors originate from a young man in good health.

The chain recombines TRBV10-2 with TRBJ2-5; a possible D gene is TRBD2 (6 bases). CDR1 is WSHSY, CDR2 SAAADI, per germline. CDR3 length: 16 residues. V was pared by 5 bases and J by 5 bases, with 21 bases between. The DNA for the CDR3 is TGCGCCAGCAGTTCAGCAGAACGGTGGGGGGAGGAGACCCAGTACTTC. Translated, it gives CASSSAERWGEETQYF.

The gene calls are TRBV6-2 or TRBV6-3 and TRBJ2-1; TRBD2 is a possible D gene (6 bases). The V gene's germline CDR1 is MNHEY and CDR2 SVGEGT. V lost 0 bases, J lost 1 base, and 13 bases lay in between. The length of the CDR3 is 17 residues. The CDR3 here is CASSYSGGEDSYNEQFF. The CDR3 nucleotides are TGTGCCAGCAGTTACTCGGGCGGGGAAGATTCCTACAATGAGCAGTTCTTC.

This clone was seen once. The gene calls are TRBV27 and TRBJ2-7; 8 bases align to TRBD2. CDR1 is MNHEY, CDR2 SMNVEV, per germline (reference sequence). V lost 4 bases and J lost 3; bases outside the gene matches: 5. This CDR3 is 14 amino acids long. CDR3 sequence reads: CASSYSGARYEQYF. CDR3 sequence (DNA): TGTGCCAGCAGTTATAGCGGGGCGCGCTACGAGCAGTACTTC.

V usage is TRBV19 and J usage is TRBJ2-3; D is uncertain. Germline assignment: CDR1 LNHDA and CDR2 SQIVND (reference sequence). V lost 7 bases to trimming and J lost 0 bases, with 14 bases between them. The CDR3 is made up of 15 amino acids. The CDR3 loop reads CASTTDGFSTDTQYF. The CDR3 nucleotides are TGTGCCAGTACCACAGACGGATTTAGCACAGATACGCAGTATTTT.

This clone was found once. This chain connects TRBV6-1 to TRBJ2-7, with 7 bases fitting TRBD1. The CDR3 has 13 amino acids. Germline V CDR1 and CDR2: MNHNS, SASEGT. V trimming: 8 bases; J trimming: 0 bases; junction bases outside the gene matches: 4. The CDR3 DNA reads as TGTGCCAGCGAGGGACAGCGCTCCTACGAGCAGTACTTC. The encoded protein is CASEGQRSYEQYF.

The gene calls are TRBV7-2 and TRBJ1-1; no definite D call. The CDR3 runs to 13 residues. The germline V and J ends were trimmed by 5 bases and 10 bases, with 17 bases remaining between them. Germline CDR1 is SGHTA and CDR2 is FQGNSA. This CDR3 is CASSAQDPLAAFF. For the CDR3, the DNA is TGTGCCAGCAGCGCCCAGGATCCTCTGGCAGCTTTCTTT.

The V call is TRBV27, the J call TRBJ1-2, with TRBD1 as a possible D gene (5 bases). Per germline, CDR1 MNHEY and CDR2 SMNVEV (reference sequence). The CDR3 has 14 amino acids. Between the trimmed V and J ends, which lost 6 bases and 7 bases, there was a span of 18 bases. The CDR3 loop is CASSPGTAKGGYTF. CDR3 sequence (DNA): TGTGCCAGCAGCCCTGGGACGGCTAAGGGTGGCTACACCTTC.

CDR3 region: CASSRTNTEAFF. The CDR3 region has the DNA TGTGCCAGCAGCCGAACTAACACTGAAGCTTTCTTT. J is TRBJ1-1 and V is TRBV12-3 or TRBV12-4; the D is unclear. The ends were cut back, 6 bases at V and 2 bases at J, with 7 bases in the middle. CDR3 length equals 12 residues.

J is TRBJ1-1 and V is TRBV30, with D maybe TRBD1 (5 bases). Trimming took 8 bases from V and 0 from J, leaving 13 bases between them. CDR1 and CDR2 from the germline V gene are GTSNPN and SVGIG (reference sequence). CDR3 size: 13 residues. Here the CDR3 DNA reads TGTGCCCTCGGGACGGTAATGAACACTGAAGCTTTCTTT. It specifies CALGTVMNTEAFF.